The source of this T cell receptor (beta chain) is a study of blood T cell repertoires in COVID-19. Turning to the study itself: Acute and convalescent COVID-19 samples came from the United States, Italy and Spain.

In the authors' workflow: Reference gene primer amplification yielded estimated nucleated cell counts. Sequencing was performed with immunoSEQ multiplex PCR; in TCRdb, only in-frame clones are kept and a portion is missing. Clonal size and the V and J genes are those of that table, whereas D and trimming came from the DNA. Of around 450,000 clones in the sample, roughly 90% were seen once. Adults between about 18 and 95 years of age took part from 24 US areas. Membership in each cohort depended on participant-reported clinical history. The CDR3 has 16 amino acids. CDR1 is SGHTA, CDR2 FQGTGA, per germline. Trimming took 2 bases from V and 0 from J; bases not matched to a gene: 5.

The sample consisted of PBMCs or T cells enriched from blood (not recorded which). This receptor was obtained from a woman aged 18 to 35 who had recovered from COVID-19. This chain joins TRBV7-3 and TRBJ2-3; 7 bases are shared with TRBD2. CDR3 sequence: CASSLQGGVSTDTQYF. The DNA for the CDR3 is TGTGCCAGCAGCTTACAGGGAGGGGTGAGCACAGATACGCAGTATTTT.